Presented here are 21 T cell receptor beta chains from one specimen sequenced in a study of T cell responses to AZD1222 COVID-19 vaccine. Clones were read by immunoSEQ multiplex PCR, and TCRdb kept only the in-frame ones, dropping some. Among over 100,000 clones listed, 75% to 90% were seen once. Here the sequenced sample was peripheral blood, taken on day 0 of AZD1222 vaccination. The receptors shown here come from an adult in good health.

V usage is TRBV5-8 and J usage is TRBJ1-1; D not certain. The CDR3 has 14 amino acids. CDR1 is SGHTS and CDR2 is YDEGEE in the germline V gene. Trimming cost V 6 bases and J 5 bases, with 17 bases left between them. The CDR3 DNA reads TGTGCCAGCACCGAGGGCCAGATAGGGACTGAAGCTTTCTTT. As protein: CASTEGQIGTEAFF. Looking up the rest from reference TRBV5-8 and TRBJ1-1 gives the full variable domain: EAGVTQSPTHLIKTRGQQATLRCSPISGHTSVYWYQQALGLGLQFLLWYDEGEERNRGNFPPRFSGRQFPNYSSELNVNALELEDSALYLCASTEGQIGTEAFFGQGTRLTVV.

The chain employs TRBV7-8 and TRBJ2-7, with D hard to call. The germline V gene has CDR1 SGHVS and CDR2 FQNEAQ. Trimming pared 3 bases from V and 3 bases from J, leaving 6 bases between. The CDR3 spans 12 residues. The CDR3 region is CASSFFIYEQYF. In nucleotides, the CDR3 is TGTGCCAGCAGCTTCTTCATCTACGAGCAGTACTTC.

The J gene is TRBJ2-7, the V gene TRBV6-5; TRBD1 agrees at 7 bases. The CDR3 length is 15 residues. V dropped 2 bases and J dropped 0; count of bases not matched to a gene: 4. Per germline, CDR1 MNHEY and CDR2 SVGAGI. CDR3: CASSYARGTSYEQYF. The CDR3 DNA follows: TGTGCCAGCAGTTACGCCAGGGGGACCTCCTACGAGCAGTACTTC.

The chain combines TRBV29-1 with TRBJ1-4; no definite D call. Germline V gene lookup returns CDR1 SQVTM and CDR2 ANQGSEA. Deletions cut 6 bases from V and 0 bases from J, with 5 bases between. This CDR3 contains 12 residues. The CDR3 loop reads CSVGTTNEKLFF. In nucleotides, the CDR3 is TGCAGCGTCGGGACAACTAATGAAAAACTGTTTTTT. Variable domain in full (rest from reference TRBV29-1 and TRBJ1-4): SAVISQKPSRDICQRGTSLTIQCQVDSQVTMMFWYRQQPGQSLTLIATANQGSEATYESGFVIDKFPISRPNLTFSTLTVSNMSPEDSSIYLCSVGTTNEKLFFGSGTQLSVL.

The CDR3 DNA reads as TGCAGCGTTCGACAGGGGTCGAGCGGAACTGAAGCTTTCTTT. Translation gives CSVRQGSSGTEAFF. This chain joins TRBV29-1 and TRBJ1-1, with 8 bases identical to TRBD1. After removal of 5 bases from V and 5 bases from J, the junction contained 10 bases not matched to a gene. From germline, CDR1 is SQVTM and CDR2 ANQGSEA. This CDR3 has 14 residues.

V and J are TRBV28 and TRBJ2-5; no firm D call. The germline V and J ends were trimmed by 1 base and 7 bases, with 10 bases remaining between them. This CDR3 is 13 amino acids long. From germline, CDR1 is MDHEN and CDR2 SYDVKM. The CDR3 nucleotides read TGTGCCAGCAGTTTATCGGCCTATGGGACCCAGTACTTC. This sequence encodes CASSLSAYGTQYF.

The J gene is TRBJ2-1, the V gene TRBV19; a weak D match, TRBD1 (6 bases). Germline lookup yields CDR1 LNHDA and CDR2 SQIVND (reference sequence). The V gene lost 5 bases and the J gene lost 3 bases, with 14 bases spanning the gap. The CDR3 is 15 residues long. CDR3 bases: TGTGCCAGTAGTCGGGCCGGGACACTCTACAATGAGCAGTTCTTC. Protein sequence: CASSRAGTLYNEQFF.

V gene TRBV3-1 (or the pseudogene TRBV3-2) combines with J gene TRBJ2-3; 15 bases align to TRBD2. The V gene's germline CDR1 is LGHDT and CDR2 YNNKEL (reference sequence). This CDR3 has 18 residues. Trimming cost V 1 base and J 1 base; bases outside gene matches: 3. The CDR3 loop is CASSQGTSGGAGTDTQYF. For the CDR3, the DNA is TGTGCCAGCAGCCAAGGGACTAGCGGGGGGGCCGGCACAGATACGCAGTATTTT.

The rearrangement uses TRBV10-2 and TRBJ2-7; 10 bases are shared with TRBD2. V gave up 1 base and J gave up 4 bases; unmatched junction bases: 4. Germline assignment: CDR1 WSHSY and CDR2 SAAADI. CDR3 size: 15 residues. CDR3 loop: CASSEYLAGAYEQYF. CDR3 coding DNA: TGCGCCAGCAGTGAGTACCTAGCGGGGGCATACGAGCAGTACTTC.

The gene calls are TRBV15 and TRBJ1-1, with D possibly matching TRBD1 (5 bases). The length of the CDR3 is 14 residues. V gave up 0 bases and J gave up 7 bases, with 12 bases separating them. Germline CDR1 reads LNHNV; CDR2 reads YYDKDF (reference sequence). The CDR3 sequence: CATSRERGVSEAFF. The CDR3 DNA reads TGTGCCACCAGCAGAGAGCGGGGGGTGAGTGAAGCTTTCTTT.

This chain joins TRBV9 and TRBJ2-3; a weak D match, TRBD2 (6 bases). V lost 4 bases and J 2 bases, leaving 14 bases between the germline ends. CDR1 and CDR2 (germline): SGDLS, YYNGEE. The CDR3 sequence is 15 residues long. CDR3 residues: CASSLKWGVTDTQYF. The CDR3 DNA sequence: TGTGCCAGCAGCCTCAAATGGGGGGTCACAGATACGCAGTATTTT.

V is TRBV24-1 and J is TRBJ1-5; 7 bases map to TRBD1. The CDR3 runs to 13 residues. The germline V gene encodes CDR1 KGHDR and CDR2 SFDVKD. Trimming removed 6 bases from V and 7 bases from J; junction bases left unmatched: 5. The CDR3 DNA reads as TGTGCCACCAGTTCAGGGGGAGGACAGCCCCAGCATTTT. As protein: CATSSGGGQPQHF.

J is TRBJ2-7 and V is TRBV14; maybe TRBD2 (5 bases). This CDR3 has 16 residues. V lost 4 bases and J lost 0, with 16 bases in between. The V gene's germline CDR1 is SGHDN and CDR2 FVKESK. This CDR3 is CASSPTNRGSSYEQYF. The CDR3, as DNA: TGTGCCAGCAGCCCTACCAACCGGGGAAGCTCCTACGAGCAGTACTTC.

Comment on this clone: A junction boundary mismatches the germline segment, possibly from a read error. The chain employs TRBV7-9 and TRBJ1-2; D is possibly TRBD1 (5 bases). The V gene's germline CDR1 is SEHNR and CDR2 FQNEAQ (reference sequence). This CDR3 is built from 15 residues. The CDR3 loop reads CASNLGPGSTYGYTF. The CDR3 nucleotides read TGTGCCAGCAACTTAGGGCCAGGGTCCACCTATGGCTACACCTTC. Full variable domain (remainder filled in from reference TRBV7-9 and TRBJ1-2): DTGVSQNPRHKITKRGQNVTFRCDPISEHNRLYWYRQTLGQGPEFLTYFQNEAQLEKSRLLSDRFSAERPKGSFSTLEIQRTEQGDSAMYLCASNLGPGSTYGYTFGSGTRLTVV.

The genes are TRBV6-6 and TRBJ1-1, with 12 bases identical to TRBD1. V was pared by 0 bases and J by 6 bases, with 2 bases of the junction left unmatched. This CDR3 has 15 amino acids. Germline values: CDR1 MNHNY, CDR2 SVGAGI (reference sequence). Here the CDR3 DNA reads TGTGCCAGCAGTTACTCGGGACAGGGGGCTTCTGAAGCTTTCTTT. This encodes CASSYSGQGASEAFF.

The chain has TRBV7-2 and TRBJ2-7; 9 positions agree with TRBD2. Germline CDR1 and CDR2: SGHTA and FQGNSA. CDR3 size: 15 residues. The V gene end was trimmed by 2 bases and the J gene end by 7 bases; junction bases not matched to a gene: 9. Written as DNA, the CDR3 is TGTGCCAGCAGCTTAAGCGATAGCGGGAGTCGTGAGCAGTACTTC. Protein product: CASSLSDSGSREQYF. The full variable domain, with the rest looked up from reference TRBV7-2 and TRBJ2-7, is GAGVSQSPSNKVTEKGKDVELRCDPISGHTALYWYRQSLGQGLEFLIYFQGNSAPDKSGLPSDRFSAERTGGSVSTLTIQRTQQEDSAVYLCASSLSDSGSREQYFGPGTRLTVT.

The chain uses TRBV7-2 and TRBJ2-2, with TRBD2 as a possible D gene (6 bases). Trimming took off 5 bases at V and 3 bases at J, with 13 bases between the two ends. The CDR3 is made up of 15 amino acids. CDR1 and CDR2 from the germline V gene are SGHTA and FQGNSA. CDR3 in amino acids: CASSTPGTHTGELFF. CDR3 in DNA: TGTGCCAGCAGCACCCCCGGGACTCACACCGGGGAGCTGTTTTTT.

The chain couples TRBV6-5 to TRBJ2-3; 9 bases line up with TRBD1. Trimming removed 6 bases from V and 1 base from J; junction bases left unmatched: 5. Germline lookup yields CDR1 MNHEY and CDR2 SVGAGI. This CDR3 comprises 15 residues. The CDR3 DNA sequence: TGTGCCAGCAGCCGACAGGGGGGTGGCACAGATACGCAGTATTTT. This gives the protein CASSRQGGGTDTQYF.

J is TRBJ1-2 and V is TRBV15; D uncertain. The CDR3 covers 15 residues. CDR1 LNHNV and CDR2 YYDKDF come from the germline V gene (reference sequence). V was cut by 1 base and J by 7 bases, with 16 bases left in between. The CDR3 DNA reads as TGTGCCACCAGCAGAGGGACTGGACCACTTCGTGGCTACACCTTC. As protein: CATSRGTGPLRGYTF.

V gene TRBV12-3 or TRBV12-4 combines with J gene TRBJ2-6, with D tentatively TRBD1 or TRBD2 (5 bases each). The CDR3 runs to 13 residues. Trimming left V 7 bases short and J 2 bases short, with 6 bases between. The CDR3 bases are TGTGCCAGCACGGGACCTGGGGCCAACGTCCTGACTTTC. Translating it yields CASTGPGANVLTF.

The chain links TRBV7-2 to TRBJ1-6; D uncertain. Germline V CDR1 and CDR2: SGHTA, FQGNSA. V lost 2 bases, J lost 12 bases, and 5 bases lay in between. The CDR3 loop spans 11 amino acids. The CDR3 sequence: CASSLLGPLHF. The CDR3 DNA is TGTGCCAGCAGCTTACTGGGACCCCTCCACTTT.